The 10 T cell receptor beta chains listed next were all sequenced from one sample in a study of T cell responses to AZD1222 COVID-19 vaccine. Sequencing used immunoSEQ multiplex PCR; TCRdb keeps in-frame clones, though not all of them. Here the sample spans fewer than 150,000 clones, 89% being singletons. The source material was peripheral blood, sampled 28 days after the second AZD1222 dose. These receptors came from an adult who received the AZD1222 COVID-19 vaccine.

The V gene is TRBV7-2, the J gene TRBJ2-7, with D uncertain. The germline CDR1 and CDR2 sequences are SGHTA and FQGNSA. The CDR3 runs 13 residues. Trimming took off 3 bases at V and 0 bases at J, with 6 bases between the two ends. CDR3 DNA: TGTGCCAGCAGCTTCGCCTACTCCTACGAGCAGTACTTC. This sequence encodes CASSFAYSYEQYF.

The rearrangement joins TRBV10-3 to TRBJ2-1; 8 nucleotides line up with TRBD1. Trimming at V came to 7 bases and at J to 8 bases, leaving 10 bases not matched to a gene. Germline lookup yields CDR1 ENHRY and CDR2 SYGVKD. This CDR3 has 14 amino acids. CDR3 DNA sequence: TGTGCCATCAAGGAAGGGGCAGGGGGCGATGAGCAGTTCTTC. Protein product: CAIKEGAGGDEQFF.

The chain's CDR3 is CASSDGPDQPQHF. Here the CDR3 DNA reads TGTGCCAGCAGTGATGGCCCAGATCAGCCCCAGCATTTT. The chain carries TRBV6-1 and TRBJ1-5; D is uncertain. The CDR3 length is 13 residues. Germline CDR1 is MNHNS and CDR2 is SASEGT. V lost 3 bases to trimming and J lost 5 bases, with 8 bases between them.

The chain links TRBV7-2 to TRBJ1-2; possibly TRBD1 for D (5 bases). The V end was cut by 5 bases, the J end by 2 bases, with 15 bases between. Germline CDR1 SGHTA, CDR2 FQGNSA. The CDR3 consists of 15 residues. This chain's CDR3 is CASSPLDGANYGYTF. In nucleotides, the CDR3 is TGTGCCAGCAGCCCACTGGACGGGGCCAACTATGGCTACACCTTC.

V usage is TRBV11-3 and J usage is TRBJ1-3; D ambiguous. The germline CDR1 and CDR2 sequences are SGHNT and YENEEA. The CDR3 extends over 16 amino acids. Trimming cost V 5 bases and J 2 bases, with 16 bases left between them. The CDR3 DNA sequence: TGTGCCAGCAGCCCCCCCGCAGGACCGCCTGGAAACACCATATATTTT. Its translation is CASSPPAGPPGNTIYF.

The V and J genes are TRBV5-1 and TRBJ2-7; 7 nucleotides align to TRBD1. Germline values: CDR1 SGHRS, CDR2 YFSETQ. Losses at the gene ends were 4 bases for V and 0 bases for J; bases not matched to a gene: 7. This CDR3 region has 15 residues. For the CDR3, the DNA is TGCGCCAGCAGCCCGACGGCAGGGGGCTCCTACGAGCAGTACTTC. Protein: CASSPTAGGSYEQYF.

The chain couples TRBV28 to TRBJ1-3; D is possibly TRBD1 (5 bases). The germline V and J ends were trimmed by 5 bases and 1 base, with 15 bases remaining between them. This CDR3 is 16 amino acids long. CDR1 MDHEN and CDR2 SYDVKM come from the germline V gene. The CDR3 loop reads CASSSQGVLSGNTIYF. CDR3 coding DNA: TGTGCCAGCAGTAGCCAGGGCGTCTTATCTGGAAACACCATATATTTT. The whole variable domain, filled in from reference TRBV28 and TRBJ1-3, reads DVKVTQSSRYLVKRTGEKVFLECVQDMDHENMFWYRQDPGLGLRLIYFSYDVKMKEKGDIPEGYSVSREKKERFSLILESASTNQTSMYLCASSSQGVLSGNTIYFGEGSWLTVV.

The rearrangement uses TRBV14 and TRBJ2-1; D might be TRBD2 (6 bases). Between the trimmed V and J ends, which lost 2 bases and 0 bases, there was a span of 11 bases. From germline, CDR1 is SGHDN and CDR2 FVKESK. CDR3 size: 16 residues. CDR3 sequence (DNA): TGTGCCAGCAGCCAATCCCACGGGAGCTCCTACAATGAGCAGTTCTTC. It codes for CASSQSHGSSYNEQFF.

The CDR3 coding sequence is TGTGCCAGCGCAGCGAACACTGAAGCTTTCTTT. Protein: CASAANTEAFF. This rearrangement joins TRBV6-5 to TRBJ1-1; no clear D. Trimming took off 8 bases at V and 1 base at J, with 5 bases between the two ends. This CDR3 has 11 residues. The germline V gene has CDR1 MNHEY and CDR2 SVGAGI.

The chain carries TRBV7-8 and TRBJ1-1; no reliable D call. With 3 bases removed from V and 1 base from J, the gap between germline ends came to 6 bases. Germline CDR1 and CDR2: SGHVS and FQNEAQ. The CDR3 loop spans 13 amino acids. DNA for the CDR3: TGTGCCAGCAGCTTGTGGTCGAACACTGAAGCTTTCTTT. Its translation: CASSLWSNTEAFF.